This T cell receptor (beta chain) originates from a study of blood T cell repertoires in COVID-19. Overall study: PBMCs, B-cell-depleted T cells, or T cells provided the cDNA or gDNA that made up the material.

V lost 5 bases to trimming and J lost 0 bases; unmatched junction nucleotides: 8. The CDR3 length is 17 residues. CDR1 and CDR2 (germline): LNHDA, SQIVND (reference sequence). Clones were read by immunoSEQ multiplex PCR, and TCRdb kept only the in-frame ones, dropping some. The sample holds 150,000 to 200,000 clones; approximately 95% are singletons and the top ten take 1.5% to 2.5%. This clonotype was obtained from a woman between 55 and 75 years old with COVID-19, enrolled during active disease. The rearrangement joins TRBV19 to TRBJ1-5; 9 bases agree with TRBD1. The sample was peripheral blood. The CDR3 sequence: CASSAPTGGYSNQPQHF. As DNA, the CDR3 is TGTGCCAGTAGTGCGCCGACAGGGGGGTATAGCAATCAGCCCCAGCATTTT.